These T cell receptor beta chains were read from a single sample in a study of CD8+CD57+ T cells in acquired aplastic anemia. MiXCR was run by TCRdb on the reads, yielding one entry per CDR3 protein. The sample consists of some 170,000 distinct CDR3 sequences, roughly 63% of them appearing once. The specimen sequenced was sorted CD4+, CD8+, or CD8+CD57+ T cells (not recorded which) from PBMCs. These receptors all come from a human donor with aplastic anemia. Each CDR3 is given with its conserved first and last residue. The D gene is left open where the match is weak. Clone size is not always given. Where it is, it says once, few, many or a class for expanded clones.

cdr3_aa: CASSLVDRTSGNTIYF; cdr3_nt: TGTGCCAGCAGCTTAGTAGACAGAACCTCTGGAAACACCATATATTTT; v_call: TRBV7-3; j_call: TRBJ1-3; clone_size: -; d_call: -
cdr3_aa: CATSEAWGSPLHF; cdr3_nt: TGTGCCACCAGTGAGGCATGGGGTTCACCCCTCCACTTT; v_call: TRBV24-1; j_call: TRBJ1-6; clone_size: -; d_call: -
cdr3_aa: CASSLYLGQGKVGGSQLQHF; cdr3_nt: TGTGCCAGCAGCTTGTACCTAGGACAGGGGAAGGTGGGGGGCAGTCAGCTCCAGCATTTT; v_call: TRBV7-9; j_call: TRBJ1-5; clone_size: -; d_call: TRBD1
cdr3_aa: CASSSATGFQREKLFF; cdr3_nt: TGTGCCAGCAGCTCTGCGACAGGGTTTCAACGGGAAAAACTGTTTTTT; v_call: TRBV13; j_call: TRBJ1-4; clone_size: many; d_call: TRBD1
cdr3_aa: CAISDDSGPDFNYGYTF; cdr3_nt: TGTGCCATCAGTGACGACTCCGGACCGGACTTTAACTATGGCTACACCTTC; v_call: TRBV10-3; j_call: TRBJ1-2; clone_size: -; d_call: -
cdr3_aa: CASSFRDWGSYEQHF; cdr3_nt: TGTGCCAGCAGCTTTAGGGACTGGGGGTCCTACGAGCAGCACTTC; v_call: TRBV7-9; j_call: TRBJ2-7; clone_size: once; d_call: -
cdr3_aa: CSVRKMNTEAFF; cdr3_nt: TGCAGCGTTAGGAAAATGAACACTGAAGCTTTCTTT; v_call: TRBV29-1; j_call: TRBJ1-1; clone_size: many; d_call: -
cdr3_aa: CASSLAAGSTEAFF; cdr3_nt: TGCGCCAGCAGCTTGGCCGCAGGGAGCACTGAAGCTTTCTTC; v_call: TRBV5-1; j_call: TRBJ1-1; clone_size: -; d_call: -
cdr3_aa: CASSTSGGFNTEAFF; cdr3_nt: TGTGCCAGTAGTACCTCAGGGGGCTTTAACACTGAAGCTTTCTTT; v_call: TRBV19; j_call: TRBJ1-1; clone_size: once; d_call: TRBD1
cdr3_aa: CASSLVDPRDTTATEQYF; cdr3_nt: TGTGCCAGCAGCTTAGTCGACCCCAGGGACACCACAGCCACCGAGCAGTACTTC; v_call: TRBV7-6; j_call: TRBJ2-7; clone_size: -; d_call: -
cdr3_aa: CATRSGGLTGELFF; cdr3_nt: TGTGCCACCCGATCCGGGGGCTTAACCGGGGAGCTGTTTTTT; v_call: TRBV24-1; j_call: TRBJ2-2; clone_size: -; d_call: -
cdr3_aa: CASSPRGPYNSPLHF; cdr3_nt: TGTGCCAGCAGTCCAAGGGGGCCCTATAATTCACCCCTCCACTTT; v_call: TRBV27; j_call: TRBJ1-6; clone_size: -; d_call: TRBD1
cdr3_aa: CSAIPGQLYEQYF; cdr3_nt: TGCAGTGCTATCCCGGGACAGTTATACGAGCAGTACTTC; v_call: TRBV20-1; j_call: TRBJ2-7; clone_size: -; d_call: TRBD1
cdr3_aa: CSARAGGSTDTQYF; cdr3_nt: TGCAGCGCCAGAGCGGGGGGAAGCACAGATACGCAGTATTTT; v_call: TRBV20-1; j_call: TRBJ2-3; clone_size: many; d_call: TRBD2
cdr3_aa: CASTTPGGYEQYF; cdr3_nt: TGTGCCAGCACGACCCCGGGGGGCTACGAGCAGTACTTC; v_call: TRBV25-1; j_call: TRBJ2-7; clone_size: -; d_call: TRBD2
cdr3_aa: CASSTGTSYHNEQFF; cdr3_nt: TGTGCCAGCAGCACCGGGACTAGCTACCACAATGAGCAGTTCTTC; v_call: TRBV9; j_call: TRBJ2-1; clone_size: -; d_call: TRBD2
cdr3_aa: CASSSAGGGGYEQYF; cdr3_nt: TGTGCCAGCAGCTCAGCGGGAGGGGGGGGATACGAGCAGTACTTC; v_call: TRBV7-3; j_call: TRBJ2-7; clone_size: -; d_call: TRBD2
cdr3_aa: CASSQDFPGPGLGYTF; cdr3_nt: TGTGCCAGCAGCCAAGACTTCCCGGGCCCAGGGCTTGGCTACACCTTC; v_call: TRBV7-9; j_call: TRBJ1-2; clone_size: few; d_call: -
cdr3_aa: CATSRDFSGTGELFF; cdr3_nt: TGTGCCACCAGCAGAGATTTTTCGGGAACCGGGGAGCTGTTTTTT; v_call: TRBV15; j_call: TRBJ2-2; clone_size: -; d_call: -
cdr3_aa: CASSLEGQRPSSPLHF; cdr3_nt: TGTGCCAGCAGCTTAGAGGGACAAAGGCCAAGTTCACCCCTCCACTTT; v_call: TRBV7-2; j_call: TRBJ1-6; clone_size: -; d_call: -
cdr3_aa: CSAGTENTEAFF; cdr3_nt: TGCAGTGCAGGGACGGAGAACACTGAAGCTTTCTTT; v_call: TRBV20-1; j_call: TRBJ1-1; clone_size: -; d_call: -
cdr3_aa: CASSLDRLSTEAFF; cdr3_nt: TGTGCCAGCAGCTTAGACCGGCTGTCCACTGAAGCTTTCTTT; v_call: TRBV7-2; j_call: TRBJ1-1; clone_size: few; d_call: -
cdr3_aa: CASSVEGGTSYEQYF; cdr3_nt: TGTGCCAGCAGCGTTGAAGGCGGGACCTCCTACGAGCAGTACTTC; v_call: TRBV7-2; j_call: TRBJ2-7; clone_size: -; d_call: -
cdr3_aa: CASSLPGGGEQYF; cdr3_nt: TGTGCCAGCAGCTTACCCGGGGGCGGCGAGCAGTACTTC; v_call: TRBV7-9; j_call: TRBJ2-7; clone_size: -; d_call: -
cdr3_aa: CSARANMNTEAFF; cdr3_nt: TGCAGTGCTAGGGCAAATATGAACACTGAAGCTTTCTTT; v_call: TRBV20-1; j_call: TRBJ1-1; clone_size: -; d_call: -
cdr3_aa: CASRRDRSYEQYF; cdr3_nt: TGCGCCAGCAGAAGGGACCGATCCTACGAGCAGTACTTC; v_call: TRBV5-1; j_call: TRBJ2-7; clone_size: -; d_call: -
cdr3_aa: CAIRDPNDKDEQYF; cdr3_nt: TGTGCCATCAGAGATCCAAACGACAAGGACGAGCAGTACTTC; v_call: TRBV10-3; j_call: TRBJ2-7; clone_size: -; d_call: -
cdr3_aa: CASSLLQGGYEQYF; cdr3_nt: TGTGCCAGCAGCTTACTACAGGGAGGCTACGAGCAGTACTTC; v_call: TRBV7-9; j_call: TRBJ2-7; clone_size: -; d_call: -
cdr3_aa: CASSGNFGEGKRGYNEQFF; cdr3_nt: TGTGCCAGCAGTGGGAACTTCGGGGAGGGCAAGCGGGGCTACAATGAGCAGTTCTTC; v_call: TRBV6-1; j_call: TRBJ2-1; clone_size: few; d_call: TRBD2
cdr3_aa: CATAAIRNTEAFF; cdr3_nt: TGTGCCACCGCAGCCATAAGGAACACTGAAGCTTTCTTT; v_call: TRBV19; j_call: TRBJ1-1; clone_size: -; d_call: -
cdr3_aa: CASSLKGATDTQYF; cdr3_nt: TGTGCCAGCAGTTTAAAAGGGGCTACAGATACGCAGTATTTT; v_call: TRBV12-3/TRBV12-4; j_call: TRBJ2-3; clone_size: -; d_call: -
cdr3_aa: CASSQEYAANTGELFF; cdr3_nt: TGTGCCAGCAGCCAAGAATACGCAGCGAACACCGGGGAGCTGTTTTTT; v_call: TRBV3-1; j_call: TRBJ2-2; clone_size: few; d_call: -